This T cell receptor (beta chain) was identified in a study of cytomegalovirus exposure and HLA in healthy donors. On the study more broadly: There were 65 million to 85 million unique TCRs (from HLA-typed donors) in an early data release. Findings and limits, study-wide: A classifier reportedly called cytomegalovirus status with high sensitivity and specificity. Further analysis was carried out later, and it showed several of the most significant clusters appearing linked to common viral pathogens.

In the PCR, 60 Vbeta and 13 Jbeta primers were used. In the original processing: Among the unique TCR beta chains that a later analysis counted, around 82 million in all, about 11 million were shared. The table came from immunoSEQ multiplex PCR; TCRdb's copy has only in-frame clones and leaves some out. Clone size and V and J calls were adopted from that table, with D and trimming inferred from the DNA. The table shows 100,000 to 150,000 clones, with roughly 85% occurring only once. Concerning this clone itself: The antigen is undetermined.

This CDR3 is built from 17 residues. J gave up 5 bases and V 7 bases, and 10 bases lay outside the gene matches. The V gene's germline CDR1 is SNHLY and CDR2 FYNNEI. The chain carries TRBV2 and TRBJ2-5, with 16 bases lining up with TRBD2. Sequenced: PBMCs. The sequence came from a man aged 18 to 30 in good health and CMV-seropositive. The CDR3 is CASIPGTSGGAGETQYF. The CDR3 bases are TGTGCCAGCATCCCCGGGACTAGCGGGGGGGCGGGGGAGACCCAGTACTTC.